The T cell receptor beta chain under discussion was sequenced for a study of T-cell memory formation after mild COVID-19. The V end was cut by 7 bases, the J end by 8 bases, with 14 bases between. The CDR3 extends over 13 amino acids. Germline V gives CDR1 SGHVS, CDR2 FQNEAQ. TCRalpha and TCRbeta libraries used 5'RACE with constant-segment primers and UMIs. TCRdb reprocessed the 5' RACE reads with MiXCR, giving one entry per CDR3 protein. This table has roughly 110,000 distinct CDR3 sequences, approximately 17% appearing once. The receptor was derived from an adult woman who had mild COVID-19 (a few samples of this study predate the infection). Cell type and time point are not known. The chain combines TRBV7-8 with TRBJ1-4; no definite D call. Sequenced sample: PBMCs or a T cell subset sorted from them (not recorded which). The CDR3 DNA is TGTGCCAGCACGCGACCGCCTGAGGAAAAACTGTTTTTT. It specifies CASTRPPEEKLFF.